Listed here are 17 T cell receptor beta chains from one sample, sequenced in a study of CD8 T cells in Susac syndrome. RNA amounts of 0.5 to 1 ug underwent reverse transcription with random hexamers. MiXCR, run by TCRdb on the immunoSEQ multiplex PCR reads, gives a single entry per CDR3 protein. The repertoire holds over 120,000 distinct CDR3 sequences, with roughly 94% as singletons. Sequencing used CD4+ T cells from PBMCs. The receptors here all came from a human donor with Susac syndrome.

This rearrangement joins TRBV12-5 to TRBJ2-3, with a possible D match to TRBD2 (5 bases). V lost 1 base to trimming and J lost 5 bases, with 19 bases between them. There are 17 residues in the CDR3. Per germline, CDR1 LGHNT and CDR2 FRNRAP. CDR3 DNA sequence: TGTGCTAGTGGTTTGGGTGGCGGAGCCTACAGCGGAGATACGCAGTATTTT. Its protein product is CASGLGGGAYSGDTQYF.

This chain connects TRBV28 to TRBJ1-2; tentatively, D is TRBD1 (5 bases). In germline, CDR1 is MDHEN, CDR2 SYDVKM. Between the trimmed V and J ends, which lost 5 bases and 3 bases, there was a span of 13 bases. The CDR3 loop spans 14 amino acids. CDR3 nucleotide sequence: TGTGCCAGCAGTGAAAACCGGGACGACTATGGCTACACCTTC. Protein sequence: CASSENRDDYGYTF.

The chain recombines TRBV7-2 with TRBJ1-2; the match to TRBD1 covers 10 bases. CDR3 length: 15 residues. Germline values: CDR1 SGHTA, CDR2 FQGNSA. V trimming: 5 bases; J trimming: 3 bases; junction bases outside the gene matches: 6. The CDR3 DNA is TGTGCCAGCAGCGCCGGACAGGGGGTTCACTATGGCTACACCTTC. It translates to CASSAGQGVHYGYTF.

This rearrangement joins TRBV18 to TRBJ1-3; D is possibly TRBD1 (5 bases). This CDR3 is built from 17 residues. V lost 0 bases, J lost 2 bases, and 14 bases lay in between. Germline V gene data show CDR1 as KGHSH and CDR2 as LQKENI. CDR3 protein: CASSPPGQPNAGNTIYF. The CDR3 region has the DNA TGTGCCAGCTCACCACCGGGGCAGCCAAACGCTGGAAACACCATATATTTT.

The chain combines TRBV19 with TRBJ1-2; 7 nucleotides align to TRBD1. The CDR3 runs 15 residues. The V gene's germline CDR1 is LNHDA and CDR2 SQIVND (reference sequence). Trimming cost V 6 bases and J 1 base; bases outside gene matches: 8. This chain's CDR3 is CASRIPGQNNYGYTF. The CDR3 DNA reads as TGTGCCAGTAGAATTCCGGGACAGAATAACTATGGCTACACCTTC.

This clonotype came up a few times. This chain connects TRBV12-3 or TRBV12-4 to TRBJ2-3; D unresolved. The CDR3 has 13 amino acids. V was cut by 5 bases and J by 0 bases, with 6 bases left in between. CDR3 in DNA: TGTGCCAGCAGTCCCCCTAGCACAGATACGCAGTATTTT. It codes for CASSPPSTDTQYF.

The chain has TRBV14 and TRBJ2-5; 7 bases are a match to TRBD1. CDR3 length equals 16 residues. After removal of 2 bases from V and 1 base from J, the junction contained 7 bases not matched to a gene. CDR1 and CDR2 (germline): SGHDN, FVKESK. CDR3: CASSQTAGTAQETQYF. DNA of the CDR3: TGTGCCAGCAGCCAAACCGCCGGGACAGCCCAAGAGACCCAGTACTTC.

This chain uses TRBV6-5 with TRBJ2-2; D is uncertain. Germline loops: CDR1 MNHEY, CDR2 SVGAGI. There are 14 residues in the CDR3. The V end was cut by 2 bases, the J end by 3 bases, with 7 bases between. CDR3 region: CASSYVTDTGELFF. Written as DNA, the CDR3 is TGTGCCAGCAGTTACGTAACGGACACCGGGGAGCTGTTTTTT.

The chain combines TRBV2 with TRBJ1-4, with 7 bases fitting TRBD1. J gave up 0 bases and V 6 bases, and 4 bases lay outside the gene matches. Germline V lookup: CDR1 SNHLY, CDR2 FYNNEI. The CDR3 sequence is 15 residues long. The CDR3 region has the DNA TGTGCCAGCAGCCCCGGGACAGCAACTAATGAAAAACTGTTTTTT. Translated: CASSPGTATNEKLFF.

The chain uses TRBV3-1 and TRBJ2-7; 12 bases are shared with TRBD2. Germline CDR1 LGHDT, CDR2 YNNKEL (reference sequence). This CDR3 region has 14 residues. V lost 4 bases and J lost 4; bases outside the gene matches: 2. CDR3 DNA sequence: TGTGCCAGCAGCCCGGGGACTAGCGGGTACGAGCAGTACTTC. This translates into CASSPGTSGYEQYF.

The chain couples TRBV29-1 to TRBJ1-1; unclear D gene. V lost 5 bases and J lost 11, with 15 bases in between. The CDR3 extends over 11 amino acids. The germline gives CDR1 SQVTM, CDR2 ANQGSEA. This CDR3 is CSVLLRGQAFF. The CDR3 nucleotides are TGCAGCGTTTTACTTCGTGGCCAGGCTTTCTTT.

The chain joins TRBV29-1 to TRBJ1-2; D is undetermined. The germline CDR1 and CDR2 sequences are SQVTM and ANQGSEA. Trimming removed 4 bases at V and 0 bases at J, with 3 bases between. The CDR3 runs 11 residues. In nucleotides, the CDR3 is TGCAGCGTTGGACCTAACTATGGCTACACCTTC. Encoded protein: CSVGPNYGYTF.

The chain couples TRBV30 to TRBJ1-5; the D is unclear. Per germline, CDR1 GTSNPN and CDR2 SVGIG (reference sequence). The CDR3 is 13 amino acids. The V gene lost 1 base and the J gene lost 3 bases, with 7 bases spanning the gap. CDR3 sequence: CAWSDGINQPQHF. In DNA, the CDR3 is TGTGCCTGGAGTGATGGTATCAATCAGCCCCAGCATTTT.

The chain has TRBV7-2 and TRBJ2-1; TRBD2 aligns across 13 bases. Germline V gene sequence: CDR1 SGHTA, CDR2 FQGNSA. The V gene end was trimmed by 8 bases and the J gene end by 11 bases; junction bases not matched to a gene: 9. The CDR3 sequence is 14 residues long. Here the CDR3 DNA reads TGTGCCAGCGGAAGACTAGCGGGAGGTCAGAAGCAGTTCTTC. As protein: CASGRLAGGQKQFF. Combining the CDR3 with reference TRBV7-2 and TRBJ2-1 gives the whole variable domain GAGVSQSPSNKVTEKGKDVELRCDPISGHTALYWYRQSLGQGLEFLIYFQGNSAPDKSGLPSDRFSAERTGGSVSTLTIQRTQQEDSAVYLCASGRLAGGQKQFFGPGTRLTVL.

The rearrangement joins TRBV7-8 to TRBJ2-1; weak D call: TRBD2 (6 bases). Trimming took off 7 bases at V and 7 bases at J, with 11 bases between the two ends. This CDR3 spans 12 amino acids. The germline V gene has CDR1 SGHVS and CDR2 FQNEAQ. The CDR3 region is CASTSSVNEQFF. The CDR3 coding sequence is TGTGCCAGCACATCTAGCGTTAATGAGCAGTTCTTC.

This clonotype is a singleton in its sample. The chain combines TRBV25-1 with TRBJ1-1; 7 positions match TRBD1. Germline V gene sequence: CDR1 MGHDK, CDR2 SYGVNS. This CDR3 comprises 15 residues. The J segment lost 3 bases and the V segment lost 3 bases, leaving 7 bases of the junction unmatched. DNA of the CDR3: TGTGCCAGCAGTGAGCCGACAGGGAGGGACACTGAAGCTTTCTTT. Translation: CASSEPTGRDTEAFF.

This clonotype was counted only a few times. This chain connects TRBV7-9 to TRBJ2-7; 11 positions agree with TRBD2. CDR1 and CDR2 from the germline V gene are SEHNR and FQNEAQ (reference sequence). This CDR3 comprises 13 residues. The V gene end was trimmed by 2 bases and the J gene end by 6 bases; junction bases not matched to a gene: 0. In nucleotides, the CDR3 is TGTGCCAGCAGCTTACTAGCGGGAGGCGAGCAGTACTTC. It translates to CASSLLAGGEQYF.